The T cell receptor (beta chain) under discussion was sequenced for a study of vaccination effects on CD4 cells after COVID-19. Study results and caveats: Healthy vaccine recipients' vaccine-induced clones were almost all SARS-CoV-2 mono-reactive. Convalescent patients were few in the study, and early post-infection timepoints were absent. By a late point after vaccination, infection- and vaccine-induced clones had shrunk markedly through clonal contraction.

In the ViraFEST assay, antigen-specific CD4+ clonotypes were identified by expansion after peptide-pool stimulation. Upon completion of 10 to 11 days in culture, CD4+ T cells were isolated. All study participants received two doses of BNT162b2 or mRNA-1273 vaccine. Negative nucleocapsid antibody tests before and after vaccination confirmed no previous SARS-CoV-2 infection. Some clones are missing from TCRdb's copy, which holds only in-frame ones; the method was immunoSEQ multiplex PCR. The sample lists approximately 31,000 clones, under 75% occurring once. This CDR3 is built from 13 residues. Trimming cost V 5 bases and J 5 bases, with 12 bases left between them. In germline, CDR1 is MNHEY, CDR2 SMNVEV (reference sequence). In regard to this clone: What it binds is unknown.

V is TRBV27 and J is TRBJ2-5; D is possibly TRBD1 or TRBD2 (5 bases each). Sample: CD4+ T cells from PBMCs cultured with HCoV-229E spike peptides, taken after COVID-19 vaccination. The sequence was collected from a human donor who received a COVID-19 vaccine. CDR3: CASSGPGLETQYF. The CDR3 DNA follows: TGTGCCAGCAGTGGCCCGGGGCTGGAGACCCAGTACTTC.